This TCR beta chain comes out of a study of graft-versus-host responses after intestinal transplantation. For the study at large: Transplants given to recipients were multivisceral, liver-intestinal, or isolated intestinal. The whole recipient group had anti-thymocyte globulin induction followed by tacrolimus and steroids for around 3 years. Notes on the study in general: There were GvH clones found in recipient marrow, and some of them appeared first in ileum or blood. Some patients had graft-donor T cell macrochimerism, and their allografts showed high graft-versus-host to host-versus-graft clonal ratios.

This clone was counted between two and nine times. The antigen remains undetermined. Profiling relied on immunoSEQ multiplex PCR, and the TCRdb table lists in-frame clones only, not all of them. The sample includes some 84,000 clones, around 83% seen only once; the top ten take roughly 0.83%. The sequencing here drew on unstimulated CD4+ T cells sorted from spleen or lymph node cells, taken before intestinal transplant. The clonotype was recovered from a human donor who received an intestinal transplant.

CDR3 sequence reads: CASIKQGGPSEAFF. CDR3 bases: TGTGCCAGCATCAAACAGGGGGGGCCGTCTGAAGCTTTCTTT. The chain recombines TRBV6-5 with TRBJ1-1, with TRBD1 matching 8 bases. With V trimmed by 7 bases and J by 6 bases, 10 bases remained unmatched. Germline V lookup: CDR1 MNHEY, CDR2 SVGAGI. There are 14 residues in the CDR3.